This TCR beta chain was retrieved from a study of breast tumors, draining lymph nodes, adjacent tissues. Study results and caveats: Tumor repertoires ranked between lymph nodes and nontumor tissue in diversity, with V and J gene preferences. The data were judged consistent with most tumor T cells coming from lymph node and expanding in tumor.

In its sample, this clonotype was seen many times. Its antigen is unidentified. TCRdb passed the multiplex PCR reads through MiXCR, listing each CDR3 protein once. The sample consists of approximately 300,000 distinct CDR3 sequences, more than 30% of them appearing once. Breast cancer patients provided tissue from their axillary draining lymph nodes. V shed 3 bases and J shed 7 bases, with 10 bases lying between them. The germline V gene has CDR1 SGHAT and CDR2 FQNNGV. This CDR3 comprises 13 residues. The clonotype was recovered from a female donor with breast cancer. Some clones in this sample may be carry-over from other donors' samples. Sequencing was done on a sample of axillary lymph node tissue. V and J are TRBV11-2 and TRBJ2-1; TRBD2 is a possible D gene (5 bases). The CDR3 reads CASSFGRSNEQFF. The DNA of the CDR3 is TGTGCCAGCAGCTTTGGGAGAAGTAATGAGCAGTTCTTC.